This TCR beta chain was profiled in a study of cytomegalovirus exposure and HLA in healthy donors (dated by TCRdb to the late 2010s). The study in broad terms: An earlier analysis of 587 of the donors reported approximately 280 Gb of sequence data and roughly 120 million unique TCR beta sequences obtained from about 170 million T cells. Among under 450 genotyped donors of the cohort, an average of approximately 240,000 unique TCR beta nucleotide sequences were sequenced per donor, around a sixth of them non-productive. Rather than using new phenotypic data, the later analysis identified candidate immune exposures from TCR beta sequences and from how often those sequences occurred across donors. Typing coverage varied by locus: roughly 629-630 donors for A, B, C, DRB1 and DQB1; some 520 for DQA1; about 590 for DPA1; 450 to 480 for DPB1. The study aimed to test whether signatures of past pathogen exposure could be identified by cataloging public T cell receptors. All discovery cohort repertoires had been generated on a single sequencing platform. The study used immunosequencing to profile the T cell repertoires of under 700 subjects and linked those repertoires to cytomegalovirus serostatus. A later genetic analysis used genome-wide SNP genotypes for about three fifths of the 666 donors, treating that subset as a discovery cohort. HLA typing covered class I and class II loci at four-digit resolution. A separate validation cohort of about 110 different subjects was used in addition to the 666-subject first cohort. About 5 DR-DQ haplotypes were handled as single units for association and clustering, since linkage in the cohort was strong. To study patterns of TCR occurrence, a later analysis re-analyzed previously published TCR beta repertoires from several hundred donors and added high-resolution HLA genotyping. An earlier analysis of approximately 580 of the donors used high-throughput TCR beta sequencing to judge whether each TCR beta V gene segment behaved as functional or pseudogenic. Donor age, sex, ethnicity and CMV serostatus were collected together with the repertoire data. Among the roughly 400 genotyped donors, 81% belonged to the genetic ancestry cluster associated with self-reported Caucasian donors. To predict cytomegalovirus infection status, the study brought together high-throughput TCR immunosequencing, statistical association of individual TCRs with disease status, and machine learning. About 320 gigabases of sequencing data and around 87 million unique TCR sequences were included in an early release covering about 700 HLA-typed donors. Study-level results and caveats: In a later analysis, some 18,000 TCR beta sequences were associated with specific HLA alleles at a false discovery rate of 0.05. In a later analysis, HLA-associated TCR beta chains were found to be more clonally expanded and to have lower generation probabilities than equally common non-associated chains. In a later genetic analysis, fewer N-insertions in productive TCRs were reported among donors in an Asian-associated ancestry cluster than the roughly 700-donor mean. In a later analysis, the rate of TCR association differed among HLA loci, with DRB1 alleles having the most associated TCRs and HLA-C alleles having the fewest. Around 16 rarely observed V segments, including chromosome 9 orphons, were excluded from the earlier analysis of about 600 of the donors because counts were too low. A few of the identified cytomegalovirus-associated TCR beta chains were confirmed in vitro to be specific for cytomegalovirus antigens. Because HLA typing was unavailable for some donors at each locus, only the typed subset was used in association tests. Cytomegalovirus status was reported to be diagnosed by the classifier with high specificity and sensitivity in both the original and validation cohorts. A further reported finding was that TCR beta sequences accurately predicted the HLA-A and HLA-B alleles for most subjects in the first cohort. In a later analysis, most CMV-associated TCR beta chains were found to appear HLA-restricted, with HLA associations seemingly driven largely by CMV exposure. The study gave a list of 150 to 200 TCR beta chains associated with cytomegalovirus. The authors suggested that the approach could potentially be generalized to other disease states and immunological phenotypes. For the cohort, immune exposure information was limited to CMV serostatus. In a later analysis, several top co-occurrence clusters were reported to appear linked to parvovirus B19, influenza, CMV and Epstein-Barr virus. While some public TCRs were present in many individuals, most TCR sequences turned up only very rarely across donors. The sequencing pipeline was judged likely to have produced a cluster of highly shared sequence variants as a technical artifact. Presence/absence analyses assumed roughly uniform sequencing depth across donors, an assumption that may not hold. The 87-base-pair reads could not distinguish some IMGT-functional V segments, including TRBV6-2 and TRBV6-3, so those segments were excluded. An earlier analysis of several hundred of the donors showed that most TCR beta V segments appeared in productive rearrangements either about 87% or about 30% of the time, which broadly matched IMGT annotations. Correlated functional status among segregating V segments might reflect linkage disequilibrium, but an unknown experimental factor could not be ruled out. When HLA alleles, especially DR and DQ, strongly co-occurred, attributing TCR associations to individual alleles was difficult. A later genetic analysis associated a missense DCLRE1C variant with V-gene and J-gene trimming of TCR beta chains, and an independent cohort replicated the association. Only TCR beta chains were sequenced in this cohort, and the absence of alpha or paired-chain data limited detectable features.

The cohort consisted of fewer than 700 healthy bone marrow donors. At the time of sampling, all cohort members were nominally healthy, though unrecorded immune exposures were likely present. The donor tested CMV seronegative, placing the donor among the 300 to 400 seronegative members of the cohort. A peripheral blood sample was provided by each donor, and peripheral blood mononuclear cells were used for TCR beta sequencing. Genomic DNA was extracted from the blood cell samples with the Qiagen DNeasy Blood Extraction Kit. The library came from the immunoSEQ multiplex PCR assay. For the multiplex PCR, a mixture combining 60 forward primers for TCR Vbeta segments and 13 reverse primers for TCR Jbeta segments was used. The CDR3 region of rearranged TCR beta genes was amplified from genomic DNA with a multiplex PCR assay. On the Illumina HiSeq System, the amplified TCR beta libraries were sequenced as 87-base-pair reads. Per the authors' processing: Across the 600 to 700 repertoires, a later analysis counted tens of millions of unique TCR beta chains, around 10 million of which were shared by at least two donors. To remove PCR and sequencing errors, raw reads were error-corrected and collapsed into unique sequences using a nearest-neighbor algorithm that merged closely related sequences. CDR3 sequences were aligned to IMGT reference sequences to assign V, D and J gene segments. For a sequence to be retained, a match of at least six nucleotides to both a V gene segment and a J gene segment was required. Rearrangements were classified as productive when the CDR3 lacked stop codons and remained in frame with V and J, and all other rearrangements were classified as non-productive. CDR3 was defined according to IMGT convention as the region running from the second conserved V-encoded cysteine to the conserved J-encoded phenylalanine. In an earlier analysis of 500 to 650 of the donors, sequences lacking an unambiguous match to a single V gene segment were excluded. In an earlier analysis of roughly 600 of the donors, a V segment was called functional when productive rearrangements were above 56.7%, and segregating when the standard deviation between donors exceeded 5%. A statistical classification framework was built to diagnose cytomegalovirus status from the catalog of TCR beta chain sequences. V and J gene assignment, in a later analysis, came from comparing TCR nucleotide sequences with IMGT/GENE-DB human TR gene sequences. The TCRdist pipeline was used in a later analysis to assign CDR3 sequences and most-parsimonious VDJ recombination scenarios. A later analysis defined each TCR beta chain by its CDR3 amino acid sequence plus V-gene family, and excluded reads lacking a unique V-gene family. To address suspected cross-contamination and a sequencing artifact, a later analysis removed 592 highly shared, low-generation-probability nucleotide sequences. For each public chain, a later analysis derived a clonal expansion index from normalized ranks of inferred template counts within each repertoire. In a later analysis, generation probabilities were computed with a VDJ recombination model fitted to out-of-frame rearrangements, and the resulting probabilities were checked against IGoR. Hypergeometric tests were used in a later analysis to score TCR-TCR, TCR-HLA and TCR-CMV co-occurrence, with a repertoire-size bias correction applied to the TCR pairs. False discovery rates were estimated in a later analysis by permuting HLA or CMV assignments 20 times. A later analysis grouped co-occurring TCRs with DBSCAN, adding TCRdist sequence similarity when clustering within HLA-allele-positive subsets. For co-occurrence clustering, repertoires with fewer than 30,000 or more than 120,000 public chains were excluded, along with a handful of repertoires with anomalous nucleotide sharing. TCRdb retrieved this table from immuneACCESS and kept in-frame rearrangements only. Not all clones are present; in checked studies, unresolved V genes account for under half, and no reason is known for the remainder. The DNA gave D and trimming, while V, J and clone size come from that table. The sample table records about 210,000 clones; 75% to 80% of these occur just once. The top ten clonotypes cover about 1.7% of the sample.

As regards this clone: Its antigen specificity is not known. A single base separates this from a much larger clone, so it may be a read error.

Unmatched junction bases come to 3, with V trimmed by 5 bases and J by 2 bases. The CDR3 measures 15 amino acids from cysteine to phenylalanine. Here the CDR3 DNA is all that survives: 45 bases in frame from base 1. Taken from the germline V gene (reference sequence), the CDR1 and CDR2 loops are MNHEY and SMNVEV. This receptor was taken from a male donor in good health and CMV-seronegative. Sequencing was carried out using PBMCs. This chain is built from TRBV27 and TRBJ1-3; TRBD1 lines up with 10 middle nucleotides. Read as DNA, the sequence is TGTGCCAGCAGTCGAGGGACAGGGGCTGGAAACACCATATATTTT. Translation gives CASSRGTGAGNTIYF.